Reported below is one T cell receptor beta chain. Antigen: not known. Since a much larger clone is just one base distant, this may be a read error. There are 14 residues in the CDR3. V was shortened by 3 bases and J by 1 base, with 10 bases between the two germline ends. CDR1 is SGHRS and CDR2 is YFSETQ in the germline V gene. The record originates from a study of blood T cells in healthy people across ages. Study findings and constraints: Naive T cell percentage showed a strong correlation with TCR beta diversity.

A sample-barcoded 5' primer and a J-beta primer mix were used in a second PCR of roughly 7 to 11 cycles. TCRdb re-derived calls from the 5' RACE reads in MiXCR, one entry per CDR3 protein. The sample lists 850,000 to 950,000 distinct CDR3 sequences, around 28% occurring once. The specimen was blood. The source of this sequence is an elderly woman in good health. The chain has TRBV5-1 and TRBJ2-5, with D tentatively TRBD2 (5 bases). CDR3 sequence reads: CASSWLRGQETQYF. CDR3 nucleotides: TGCGCCAGCAGCTGGCTTCGGGGCCAAGAGACCCAGTACTTC.